This is a list of T cell receptor beta chains from one sample in a study of blood T cell repertoires in COVID-19. Assay: immunoSEQ multiplex PCR; the TCRdb copy retains only in-frame clones and omits some. The repertoire holds approximately 97,000 clones, with 80% to 95% as singletons. Sample: peripheral blood. These receptor sequences come from a man in his late teens or twenties with acute or convalescent COVID-19. CDR3s include the opening cysteine and the closing phenylalanine or tryptophan. A D gene is named only where the DNA matches it firmly. Clone size is not always given. Where it is, it says once, few, many or a class for expanded clones.

d_call | clone_size | cdr3_length | j_call | v_call | cdr3_aa | cdr3_nt
TRBD1 | . | 14 | TRBJ1-6 | TRBV19 | CASSTDRENSPLHF | TGTGCCAGTAGTACGGACAGGGAAAATTCACCCCTCCACTTT
. | . | 19 | TRBJ1-4 | TRBV19 | CASSMENGTRARTAEKLFF | TGTGCCAGTAGTATGGAGAATGGGACACGGGCCAGAACAGCAGAAAAACTGTTTTTT
TRBD1 | . | 17 | TRBJ1-5 | TRBV6-2/TRBV6-3 | CASSPDRGWYSNQPQHF | TGTGCCAGCAGTCCCGACAGGGGTTGGTATAGCAATCAGCCCCAGCATTTT
. | . | 12 | TRBJ1-2 | TRBV6-1 | CASSENFIGYTF | TGTGCCAGCAGTGAAAACTTTATTGGCTACACCTTC
TRBD1 | . | 15 | TRBJ1-5 | TRBV6-5 | CASNSPGTDNQPQHF | TGTGCCAGCAACTCCCCGGGGACAGATAATCAGCCCCAGCATTTT
. | . | 13 | TRBJ1-1 | TRBV27 | CASFDRKNTEAFF | TGTGCCAGCTTTGACAGAAAGAACACTGAAGCTTTCTTT
. | few | 13 | TRBJ1-2 | TRBV12-3/TRBV12-4 | CASSPRTGYGYTF | TGTGCCAGCAGTCCCCGGACGGGGTATGGCTACACCTTC
. | . | 16 | TRBJ2-1 | TRBV6-6 | CASSYLRGSSYNEQFF | TGTGCCAGCAGTTACTTGCGGGGTAGCTCCTACAATGAGCAGTTCTTC
. | . | 17 | TRBJ1-2 | TRBV5-1 | CASSSPPEGEMVGGYTF | TGCGCCAGCAGCTCCCCCCCAGAGGGGGAGATGGTGGGTGGCTACACCTTC
TRBD1 | . | 14 | TRBJ1-6 | TRBV2 | CASTKQGSGSPLHF | TGTGCCAGCACTAAACAGGGGTCGGGTTCACCCCTCCACTTT
TRBD1 | . | 15 | TRBJ2-5 | TRBV19 | CASSMSTGWTETQYF | TGTGCCAGTAGTATGTCGACAGGGTGGACAGAGACCCAGTACTTC
. | . | 14 | TRBJ1-6 | TRBV5-6 | CASSFRQNGSPLHF | TGTGCCAGCAGCTTTAGACAAAACGGATCACCCCTCCACTTT
. | . | 15 | TRBJ1-1 | TRBV3-1/TRBV3-2 | CASSQAVSGNTEAFF | TGTGCCAGCAGCCAAGCCGTTTCGGGAAACACTGAAGCTTTCTTT
TRBD2 | . | 18 | TRBJ2-2 | TRBV7-2 | CASSLKFAGGLFTGELFF | TGTGCCAGCAGCTTAAAGTTCGCGGGGGGGCTTTTTACCGGGGAGCTGTTTTTT
. | . | 16 | TRBJ1-1 | TRBV19 | CASSIEKNLRNTEAFF | TGTGCCAGTAGTATAGAAAAAAACCTACGAAACACTGAAGCTTTCTTT
. | . | 16 | TRBJ2-3 | TRBV11-3 | CASSLEGPGVTDTQYF | TGTGCCAGCAGCTTAGAAGGTCCGGGGGTCACAGATACGCAGTATTTT
. | . | 19 | TRBJ2-6 | TRBV3-1/TRBV3-2 | CASSQTGHNYPSGANVLTF | TGTGCCAGCAGCCAGACAGGACATAATTACCCCTCTGGGGCCAACGTCCTGACTTTC
TRBD2 | . | 17 | TRBJ2-3 | TRBV11-3 | CASSLGRLAGGTDTQYF | TGTGCCAGCAGCTTAGGTCGGCTAGCGGGAGGGACAGATACGCAGTATTTT
TRBD1 | . | 14 | TRBJ2-5 | TRBV6-6 | CASSYRGREETQYF | TGTGCCAGCAGTTACAGGGGGCGCGAGGAGACCCAGTACTTC
. | . | 14 | TRBJ1-1 | TRBV20-1 | CSASYPRGNTEAFF | TGCAGTGCTAGTTACCCCAGGGGGAACACTGAAGCTTTCTTT
. | . | 13 | TRBJ2-5 | TRBV2 | CASREVNQETQYF | TGTGCCAGCAGGGAAGTTAACCAAGAGACCCAGTACTTC
. | . | 18 | TRBJ1-5 | TRBV2 | CASSEGFPGDYSNQPQHF | TGTGCCAGCAGTGAAGGGTTTCCTGGGGACTATAGCAATCAGCCCCAGCATTTT
TRBD1 | . | 15 | TRBJ1-2 | TRBV6-6 | CASSYRTGGDYGYTF | TGTGCCAGCAGTTACCGGACAGGGGGCGACTATGGCTACACCTTC
TRBD1 | few | 17 | TRBJ2-7 | TRBV27 | CASSLKPRTGGHYEQYF | TGTGCCAGCAGTTTAAAGCCCCGGACAGGGGGACACTACGAGCAGTACTTC
. | few | 14 | TRBJ1-2 | TRBV2 | CASSPNTGLGGYTF | TGTGCCAGCAGTCCAAACACGGGACTGGGTGGCTACACCTTC
. | . | 16 | TRBJ1-1 | TRBV5-6 | CASSLVGALENTEAFF | TGTGCCAGCAGCTTGGTAGGGGCTCTGGAGAACACTGAAGCTTTCTTT
TRBD2 | . | 16 | TRBJ2-2 | TRBV3-1/TRBV3-2 | CASSQVKRGGTGELFF | TGTGCCAGCAGCCAAGTCAAGAGGGGAGGGACCGGGGAGCTGTTTTTT
TRBD2 | . | 14 | TRBJ2-7 | TRBV27 | CASSLNSGGYEQYF | TGTGCCAGCAGTTTAAACTCGGGGGGGTACGAGCAGTACTTC
. | . | 15 | TRBJ2-1 | TRBV19 | CASTPYSSSYNEQFF | TGTGCCAGTACCCCCTACAGCAGCTCCTACAATGAGCAGTTCTTC
TRBD1 | . | 15 | TRBJ1-5 | TRBV18 | CASSQGTGLDQPQHF | TGTGCCAGCTCACAAGGGACAGGCCTGGATCAGCCCCAGCATTTT
. | . | 13 | TRBJ2-2 | TRBV30 | CAWRADNTGELFF | TGTGCCTGGAGGGCGGATAACACCGGGGAGCTGTTTTTT
TRBD1 | . | 14 | TRBJ1-5 | TRBV7-9 | CASSLGQGGQPQHF | TGTGCCAGCAGCTTAGGACAGGGAGGTCAGCCCCAGCATTTT
. | few | 13 | TRBJ2-2 | TRBV12-3/TRBV12-4 | CASSLAEVRELFF | TGTGCCAGCAGCTTGGCTGAAGTGAGGGAGCTGTTTTTT
TRBD1 | few | 13 | TRBJ1-1 | TRBV12-3/TRBV12-4 | CASSLDRDTEAFF | TGTGCCAGCAGCTTGGACAGGGACACTGAAGCTTTCTTT
TRBD1 | once | 15 | TRBJ1-1 | TRBV5-4 | CASSQGLTGGTEAFF | TGTGCCAGCAGCCAGGGCCTGACAGGGGGCACTGAAGCTTTCTTT
. | . | 19 | TRBJ1-6 | TRBV27 | CASSLFSLAVPPYNSPLHF | TGTGCCAGCAGTTTATTCTCCCTGGCCGTCCCTCCCTATAATTCACCCCTCCACTTT
. | . | 15 | TRBJ2-5 | TRBV19 | CASSMARGKSETQYF | TGTGCCAGTAGTATGGCCCGGGGGAAAAGCGAGACCCAGTACTTC
. | . | 14 | TRBJ1-5 | TRBV18 | CASSPLRGAQPQHF | TGTGCCAGCTCACCCCTCCGGGGGGCCCAGCCCCAGCATTTT
TRBD1 | . | 15 | TRBJ1-1 | TRBV18 | CASSPPPGTGNEAFF | TGTGCCAGCTCACCCCCCCCCGGGACAGGGAATGAAGCTTTCTTT
. | . | 14 | TRBJ1-3 | TRBV6-5 | CASNRGQPGNTIYF | TGTGCCAGCAACCGAGGACAGCCCGGAAACACCATATATTTT
. | . | 14 | TRBJ2-1 | TRBV11-2 | CASSLDRGGNEQFF | TGTGCCAGCAGCTTAGACAGGGGCGGGAATGAGCAGTTCTTC
. | . | 13 | TRBJ1-2 | TRBV6-6 | CASRYGEDYGYTF | TGTGCCAGCCGCTACGGAGAGGACTATGGCTACACCTTC
TRBD2 | . | 17 | TRBJ2-1 | TRBV4-1 | CASSPLGLAGSYNEQFF | TGCGCCAGCAGCCCTTTGGGACTAGCGGGATCCTACAATGAGCAGTTCTTC
. | . | 15 | TRBJ1-1 | TRBV3-1/TRBV3-2 | CASSANGQLNTEAFF | TGTGCCAGCAGCGCTAATGGACAGTTGAACACTGAAGCTTTCTTT
. | . | 14 | TRBJ1-2 | TRBV6-1 | CASSDGADYYGYTF | TGTGCCAGCAGTGATGGCGCGGACTACTATGGCTACACCTTC
. | . | 13 | TRBJ1-2 | TRBV6-5 | CASRLKPNYGYTF | TGTGCCAGCAGGTTAAAGCCTAACTATGGCTACACCTTC
TRBD1 | once | 17 | TRBJ1-2 | TRBV2 | CASSQGQGASSNYGYTF | TGTGCCAGCAGCCAGGGACAGGGGGCCTCGTCTAACTATGGCTACACCTTC
TRBD1 | . | 15 | TRBJ2-7 | TRBV10-2 | CASSEPGQRTYEQYF | TGCGCCAGCAGTGAGCCGGGACAGAGAACCTACGAGCAGTACTTC
TRBD1 | . | 16 | TRBJ1-1 | TRBV27 | CASSLPRGGAGTEAFF | TGTGCCAGCAGTTTACCCCGAGGGGGCGCCGGCACTGAAGCTTTCTTT
. | . | 12 | TRBJ1-1 | TRBV18 | CASSPEFTEAFF | TGTGCCAGCTCACCCGAGTTCACTGAAGCTTTCTTT
. | . | 15 | TRBJ2-7 | TRBV27 | CASSFHGGKNGEQYF | TGTGCCAGCAGTTTCCACGGCGGGAAGAACGGCGAGCAGTACTTC
. | . | 16 | TRBJ1-2 | TRBV6-5 | CASSYDSDSNNYGYTF | TGTGCCAGCAGTTACGACTCCGACAGTAACAACTATGGCTACACCTTC
TRBD1 | . | 17 | TRBJ1-4 | TRBV30 | CAWSGEGGSATNEKLFF | TGTGCCTGGAGTGGGGAAGGGGGCTCCGCAACTAATGAAAAACTGTTTTTT
TRBD1 | . | 18 | TRBJ1-4 | TRBV3-1/TRBV3-2 | CASSHRHFGTGRQEKLFF | TGTGCCAGCAGTCACCGACATTTTGGGACAGGGCGGCAAGAAAAACTGTTTTTT